This TCR beta chain emerged from a study of regulatory dendritic cells for organ transplantation. General study points: Considerable individual heterogeneity was seen in alloreactive memory CD8+ T cells.

The CDR3 sequence is 16 residues long. Trimming cost V 0 bases and J 0 bases; bases outside gene matches: 4. Germline lookup yields CDR1 MGHDK and CDR2 SYGVNS. Naive CD45RA+ and memory CD45RO+ CD4+ or CD8+ T cells were FACS-sorted. With respect to this clone: Its antigen is unknown.

Repertoires were generated with immunoSEQ multiplex PCR, while TCRdb's copy carries only in-frame clones and drops some. The sample has roughly 30,000 clones, under 90% seen once. Sequencing was performed on naive CD8+ T cells from blood. The subset was: CD45RA+ naive T cells. The source is a human donor in good health. The chain uses TRBV25-1 and TRBJ1-2, with 7 bases that match TRBD1. The DNA for the CDR3 is TGTGCCAGCAGTGAATACCCAGGGGGGACTAACTATGGCTACACCTTC. Translating gives CASSEYPGGTNYGYTF.